Here is one TCR beta chain with its context. As yet, its antigen is unknown. This record comes from a study of response to subunit inactivated influenza vaccine. General study results and limits: Authors suggested each seasonal influenza vaccination recruits few new T cells.

The germline gives CDR1 KGHSH, CDR2 LQKENI. The CDR3 runs to 15 residues. With 2 bases clipped from V and 3 bases from J, the junction kept 5 bases outside the gene matches. TCRdb called the RT-PCR reads again in MiXCR, with one record for every CDR3 protein. Here the sample spans over 650,000 distinct CDR3 sequences, less than 20% being singletons. The rearrangement joins TRBV18 to TRBJ2-7, with TRBD2 matching 9 bases. The sample consisted of PBMCs from blood, taken roughly 5 days after vaccination. The TCR was taken from a man aged 50-59 years who received an inactivated influenza vaccine. This chain's CDR3 is CASSPTASGVYEQYF. CDR3 in DNA: TGTGCCAGCTCACCAACGGCTAGCGGGGTCTACGAGCAGTACTTC.